This TCR beta chain was profiled in a study of blood T cell repertoires in COVID-19. Study in general: Samples came from the United States, Italy and Spain, spanning acute and convalescent COVID-19.

The data were produced by immunoSEQ multiplex PCR, yet TCRdb's version contains in-frame clones alone and is incomplete. There are 100,000 or so clones in the sample; 85% occur only once, and 1.5% to 2% lies in the top ten. V was clipped by 5 bases and J by 1 base, with 6 bases between them. The CDR3 is 12 amino acids. From germline, CDR1 is SGHTA and CDR2 FQGNSA. This chain joins TRBV7-2 and TRBJ2-7; no reliable D call. The sequenced sample consisted of peripheral blood. The source is a woman between 65 and 79 years old with active or convalescent COVID-19. CDR3: CASSRGSYEQYF. As DNA, the CDR3 is TGTGCCAGCAGCCGAGGTTCCTACGAGCAGTACTTC.